The 22 T cell receptor beta chains below were found in one sample sequenced in a study of cytomegalovirus exposure and HLA in healthy donors. PCR amplification relied on 60 Vbeta primers (plus 13 Jbeta primers). Generated by immunoSEQ multiplex PCR, the TCRdb table keeps only in-frame clones and is missing some. The table records 100,000 or so clones, 65% to 90% of them present only once. The specimen sequenced was PBMCs. These TCRs come from a man younger than 40 in good health and CMV-seropositive.

The rearrangement links TRBV13 to TRBJ1-5, with 8 bases that match TRBD1. With V trimmed by 2 bases and J by 10 bases, 7 bases remained unmatched. Germline V gene data show CDR1 as PRHDT and CDR2 as FYEKMQ (reference sequence). The CDR3 extends over 14 amino acids. CDR3 in DNA: TGTGCCAGCAGCTTATCGGACAGGGATGGACCCCAGCATTTT. Amino acid sequence: CASSLSDRDGPQHF. The complete variable domain, with remaining parts taken from reference TRBV13 and TRBJ1-5, reads AAGVIQSPRHLIKEKRETATLKCYPIPRHDTVYWYQQGPGQDPQFLISFYEKMQSDKGSIPDRFSAQQFSDYHSELNMSSLELGDSALYFCASSLSDRDGPQHFGDGTRLSIL.

The chain carries TRBV2 and TRBJ1-1, with TRBD1 identical over 7 bases. Trimming took 4 bases from V and 4 from J; bases not matched to a gene: 6. CDR1 is SNHLY and CDR2 is FYNNEI in the germline V gene. The CDR3 is 14 amino acids. The CDR3 spells CASSGWTGLTEAFF. The CDR3 coding sequence is TGTGCCAGCAGTGGCTGGACAGGCCTCACTGAAGCTTTCTTT.

The CDR3 sequence is CASSPGWTGGMNTEAFF. CDR3 nucleotides: TGTGCCAGCTCACCAGGATGGACAGGGGGAATGAACACTGAAGCTTTCTTT. This chain links TRBV18 with TRBJ1-1, with 10 nucleotides matching TRBD1. J gave up 0 bases and V 2 bases, and 6 bases lay outside the gene matches. The CDR3 has 17 residues. Per the germline V gene, CDR1 is KGHSH and CDR2 is LQKENI. The full variable domain, completed using reference TRBV18 and TRBJ1-1, is NAGVMQNPRHLVRRRGQEARLRCSPMKGHSHVYWYRQLPEEGLKFMVYLQKENIIDESGMPKERFSAEFPKEGPSILRIQQVVRGDSAAYFCASSPGWTGGMNTEAFFGQGTRLTVV.

CDR3 nucleotide sequence: TGTGCCAGCAGCGTAGAGGGACAGGGGGCTACAGATACGCAGTATTTT. Protein product: CASSVEGQGATDTQYF. This chain joins TRBV9 and TRBJ2-3; 12 nucleotides agree with TRBD1. From germline, CDR1 is SGDLS and CDR2 YYNGEE. The CDR3 length is 16 residues. The junction had 2 bases not matched to a gene; V was cut back by 0 bases and J by 3 bases.

Remarks on this clone: Other nucleotide sequences in the sample specify the same CDR3. The chain couples TRBV28 to TRBJ1-2; D gene unclear. Germline CDR1 MDHEN, CDR2 SYDVKM. CDR3 length: 11 residues. V gave up 3 bases and J gave up 8 bases, with 7 bases separating them. The CDR3 DNA is TGTGCCAGCAGTTTCCACCGGGGCTACACCTTC. Its protein product is CASSFHRGYTF.

The chain carries TRBV25-1 and TRBJ1-3; D gene ambiguous. V lost 0 bases to trimming and J lost 0 bases, with 9 bases between them. The CDR3 is 16 amino acids. Germline assignment: CDR1 MGHDK and CDR2 SYGVNS. The CDR3 loop reads CASSEYGGISGNTIYF. As DNA, the CDR3 is TGTGCCAGCAGTGAATATGGCGGAATCTCTGGAAACACCATATATTTT.

V usage is TRBV5-1 and J usage is TRBJ2-1, with TRBD2 as a possible D gene (7 bases). This CDR3 region has 11 residues. With 0 bases removed from V and 14 bases from J, the gap between germline ends came to 9 bases. Germline CDR1 reads SGHRS; CDR2 reads YFSETQ. CDR3 protein: CASSLEGGKFF. As DNA, the CDR3 is TGCGCCAGCAGCTTGGAGGGGGGGAAGTTCTTC.

This chain connects TRBV30 to TRBJ1-1; no clear D gene. Germline V CDR1 and CDR2: GTSNPN, SVGIG (reference sequence). The CDR3 has 14 amino acids. The V end lost 2 bases, the J end lost 0 bases, and 10 bases lay between the germline ends. CDR3 region: CAWSKRFMNTEAFF. CDR3 DNA: TGTGCCTGGAGTAAGCGGTTCATGAACACTGAAGCTTTCTTT.

This sequence joins TRBV5-1 and TRBJ2-5; TRBD1 aligns across 12 bases. The junction had 10 bases not matched to a gene; V was cut back by 4 bases and J by 6 bases. Germline assignment: CDR1 SGHRS and CDR2 YFSETQ. CDR3 length: 16 residues. The CDR3 sequence: CASSGRPGQGAQTQYF. CDR3 coding DNA: TGCGCCAGCAGCGGTCGACCGGGACAGGGGGCTCAGACCCAGTACTTC.

The genes are TRBV5-6 and TRBJ2-5, with D possibly TRBD1 on 5 matching bases. Germline-derived CDR1 and CDR2 are SGHDT and YYEEEE. Trimming pared 5 bases from V and 1 base from J, leaving 9 bases between. CDR3 length: 13 amino acids. CDR3 amino acids: CASRNRFQETQYF. The DNA of the CDR3 is TGTGCCAGCAGGAACAGGTTCCAAGAGACCCAGTACTTC.

Only a few counts were recorded for this clone. The CDR3 region has the DNA TGTGCCAGCAGCCCGGGGGGGGCCTACGAGCAGTACTTC. The encoded protein is CASSPGGAYEQYF. This rearrangement joins TRBV7-9 to TRBJ2-7; 8 bases align to TRBD2. This CDR3 region has 13 residues. V dropped 5 bases and J dropped 2; count of bases not matched to a gene: 2. Germline V CDR1 and CDR2: SEHNR, FQNEAQ (reference sequence).

Note on this clone: In the same sample, other DNA sequences code for this CDR3. The genes are TRBV10-3 and TRBJ2-7; 7 positions agree with TRBD1. CDR1 and CDR2 from the germline V gene are ENHRY and SYGVKD. The junction had 6 bases not matched to a gene; V was cut back by 10 bases and J by 3 bases. This CDR3 has 12 amino acids. This CDR3 reads CASRSGGYEQYF. The CDR3 nucleotides read TGTGCCAGTCGCTCAGGGGGCTACGAGCAGTACTTC.

The V and J genes are TRBV19 and TRBJ1-1, with D perhaps TRBD1 (5 bases). Germline values: CDR1 LNHDA, CDR2 SQIVND (reference sequence). The CDR3 runs to 16 residues. V was trimmed by 4 bases and J by 1 base, leaving 16 bases between them. This CDR3 is CASSTGLTGGNTEAFF. The CDR3 DNA reads as TGTGCCAGTAGTACGGGACTCACCGGGGGGAACACTGAAGCTTTCTTT.

The CDR3 is CASSSREGGDSPLHF. The CDR3 DNA reads as TGTGCCAGCAGCTCCAGGGAGGGAGGGGATTCACCCCTCCACTTT. The chain carries TRBV5-4 and TRBJ1-6, with TRBD1 as a possible D gene (5 bases). Looked up from germline, CDR1 is SGHNT and CDR2 is YYREEE (reference sequence). Trimming shortened V by 3 bases and J by 8 bases, and 15 bases separated the two germline ends. The CDR3 spans 15 residues.

The chain couples TRBV19 to TRBJ2-7; 8 bases line up with TRBD1. Germline CDR1 reads LNHDA; CDR2 reads SQIVND (reference sequence). This CDR3 contains 15 residues. J was trimmed by 3 bases and V by 6 bases; bases with no gene match: 10. CDR3 nucleotides: TGTGCCAGTAGCCAGCCAGGGGGCGCGGGCTACGAGCAGTACTTC. This translates into CASSQPGGAGYEQYF.

This chain joins TRBV9 and TRBJ1-6, with D unclear. With 0 bases removed from V and 0 bases from J, the gap between germline ends came to 10 bases. The germline gives CDR1 SGDLS, CDR2 YYNGEE. The CDR3 loop spans 17 amino acids. The CDR3 region has the DNA TGTGCCAGCAGCGTAGAGGTAGCTAGCTCCTATAATTCACCCCTCCACTTT. It is translated as CASSVEVASSYNSPLHF.

The rearrangement uses TRBV4-1 and TRBJ1-2, with 10 nucleotides matching TRBD1. V shed 3 bases and J 3 bases; nucleotides not matched to a gene: 7. The germline V gene has CDR1 MGHRA and CDR2 YSYEKL. The CDR3 is made up of 16 amino acids. The CDR3 is CASSQITGTGDYGYTF. The CDR3 DNA reads TGCGCCAGCAGCCAGATAACCGGGACAGGGGACTATGGCTACACCTTC.

The CDR3 loop reads CASSQRPSGGTYEQYF. In DNA form, the CDR3 reads TGCGCCAGCAGCCAACGCCCGAGCGGGGGAACCTACGAGCAGTACTTC. V gene TRBV4-3 combines with J gene TRBJ2-7, with TRBD2 identical over 8 bases. The CDR3 totals 16 residues. Trimming took 2 bases from V and 2 from J; bases not matched to a gene: 8. CDR1 and CDR2 from the germline V gene are LGHNA and YSLEER.

This chain joins TRBV6-5 and TRBJ2-7; the match to TRBD2 covers 8 bases. CDR3 length equals 15 residues. The V segment lost 2 bases and the J segment 0 bases; nucleotides outside the gene matches: 3. Germline V gene data show CDR1 as MNHEY and CDR2 as SVGAGI. The CDR3: CASSYRTSLSYEQYF. In DNA form, the CDR3 reads TGTGCCAGCAGTTACCGGACTAGCCTCTCCTACGAGCAGTACTTC.

Note on this clone: The sample holds other DNA sequences that translate to the same CDR3. The chain couples TRBV5-1 to TRBJ2-5; tentative D call: TRBD1 (7 bases). V lost 0 bases to trimming and J lost 2 bases, with 11 bases between them. This CDR3 has 15 residues. Looked up from germline, CDR1 is SGHRS and CDR2 is YFSETQ. For the CDR3, the DNA is TGCGCCAGCAGCTTGGGCCAGGGGGGACAAGAGACCCAGTACTTC. This translates into CASSLGQGGQETQYF.

This clone was counted between two and nine times. The rearrangement links TRBV6-1 to TRBJ2-7; 10 bases align to TRBD2. This CDR3 is 15 amino acids long. V dropped 4 bases and J dropped 5; count of bases not matched to a gene: 8. Germline lookup yields CDR1 MNHNS and CDR2 SASEGT. Here the CDR3 reads CASSAASGGADEQYF. CDR3 in DNA: TGTGCCAGCAGTGCCGCGAGCGGGGGGGCGGACGAGCAGTACTTC.

This clone was counted between two and nine times. This chain joins TRBV6-1 and TRBJ2-7, with no clear D. V gave up 1 base and J gave up 7 bases, with 8 bases separating them. The germline gives CDR1 MNHNS, CDR2 SASEGT. The CDR3 has 12 amino acids. CDR3 nucleotides: TGTGCCAGCAGTGAAGATTGGCGGGAGCAGTACTTC. Protein: CASSEDWREQYF.